The 28 T cell receptor beta chains presented below share a single source sample, sequenced in a study of T cells in Graves' hyperthyroidism and ophthalmopathy. Regions amplified from RNA transcripts were the TCR beta CDR3 regions. The HTBI primer set was used in a first-round RT-PCR of the TCR CDR3. Each CDR3 protein is one row after TCRdb ran MiXCR on the multiplex PCR reads. This table has nearly 600,000 distinct CDR3 sequences, approximately 15% appearing once. Sequenced material: blood. The source of these receptors is a woman between 25 and 40 years old with Graves' hyperthyroidism that later progressed to Graves' ophthalmopathy.

This clonotype has a count of ten or more. The chain uses TRBV9 and TRBJ2-1; D unclear. The ends were cut back, 0 bases at V and 4 bases at J, with 5 bases in the middle. Germline V lookup: CDR1 SGDLS, CDR2 YYNGEE. The CDR3 sequence is 13 residues long. The CDR3 is CASSVAVYNEQFF. The CDR3 region has the DNA TGTGCCAGCAGCGTAGCTGTTTACAATGAGCAGTTCTTC.

This clonotype was counted ten times or more. The gene calls are TRBV28 and TRBJ2-1; 11 positions agree with TRBD1. The germline V gene has CDR1 MDHEN and CDR2 SYDVKM. CDR3 length equals 17 residues. V lost 5 bases, J lost 9 bases, and 15 bases stayed unmatched. Written as DNA, the CDR3 is TGTGCCAGCAGTGTCACGTCCGGGACAGGGGGATGGGGTGAGCAGTTCTTC. It codes for CASSVTSGTGGWGEQFF. Drawing the rest from reference TRBV28 and TRBJ2-1, the complete variable domain is DVKVTQSSRYLVKRTGEKVFLECVQDMDHENMFWYRQDPGLGLRLIYFSYDVKMKEKGDIPEGYSVSREKKERFSLILESASTNQTSMYLCASSVTSGTGGWGEQFFGPGTRLTVL.

This clonotype occurred many times. The chain joins TRBV7-9 to TRBJ1-1; D not resolved. V was trimmed by 1 base and J by 0 bases, leaving 3 bases between them. Germline loops: CDR1 SEHNR, CDR2 FQNEAQ (reference sequence). The CDR3 covers 13 residues. The CDR3 nucleotides are TGTGCCAGCAGCTTAGTGGTGAACACTGAAGCTTTCTTT. Translation gives CASSLVVNTEAFF.

This clonotype has ten or more counts. The chain recombines TRBV14 with TRBJ1-1; D call uncertain. This CDR3 comprises 13 residues. V dropped 4 bases and J dropped 3 bases, with 9 bases sitting between them. Germline V gene sequence: CDR1 SGHDN, CDR2 FVKESK. The CDR3 DNA is TGTGCCAGCAGCCGACTGGGAGACACTGAAGCTTTCTTT. Protein product: CASSRLGDTEAFF.

This clonotype was seen at least ten times. The chain links TRBV24-1 to TRBJ1-6; 8 nucleotides agree with TRBD1. The CDR3 is 14 residues long. J gave up 9 bases and V 3 bases, and 3 bases lay outside the gene matches. Germline CDR1 reads KGHDR; CDR2 reads SFDVKD. CDR3 nucleotide sequence: TGTGCCACCAGTGATGGCAGGGGGCGTTCACCCCTCCACTTT. This codes for CATSDGRGRSPLHF.

This clonotype was observed many times. This chain uses TRBV12-3 or TRBV12-4 with TRBJ2-1, with TRBD1 matching over 10 bases. The CDR3 extends over 16 amino acids. Trimming cost V 7 bases and J 7 bases; bases outside gene matches: 13. CDR3 sequence (DNA): TGTGCCAGCACCACTCGTCTAGGACAGGGGGGGAATGAGCAGTTCTTC. Its protein product is CASTTRLGQGGNEQFF.

This clonotype was seen at least ten times. V and J are TRBV9 and TRBJ2-7; TRBD1 matches at 9 bases. Trimming took 3 bases from V and 4 from J; bases not matched to a gene: 2. This CDR3 region has 13 residues. Per the germline V gene, CDR1 is SGDLS and CDR2 is YYNGEE. DNA for the CDR3: TGTGCCAGCAGCGGCGGACAGGGGTACGAGCAGTACTTC. Translating it yields CASSGGQGYEQYF.

This clonotype was found many times. Sequence at one end of the junction differs from germline and may be a read error. The genes are TRBV5-6 and TRBJ2-5; 9 bases fit TRBD1. Germline-derived CDR1 and CDR2 are SGHDT and YYEEEE. The CDR3 is made up of 15 amino acids. Here the CDR3 reads CASSLVGTGQETQYF. In DNA form, the CDR3 reads TGCGCCAGCAGCTTGGTCGGGACAGGGCAAGAGACCCAGTACTTC.

V gene TRBV5-1 combines with J gene TRBJ2-3; 9 bases match TRBD2. The V gene's germline CDR1 is SGHRS and CDR2 YFSETQ. The junction had 8 bases not matched to a gene; V was cut back by 2 bases and J by 4 bases. The CDR3 is made up of 16 amino acids. Here the CDR3 reads CASSLRIAGVSDTQYF. The DNA for the CDR3 is TGCGCCAGCAGCTTAAGGATAGCGGGAGTTTCAGATACGCAGTATTTT.

This clonotype has a count of ten or more. The chain uses TRBV10-3 and TRBJ1-2; no reliable D call. Per the germline V gene, CDR1 is ENHRY and CDR2 is SYGVKD. CDR3 size: 13 residues. V was pared by 10 bases and J by 6 bases, with 18 bases between. The CDR3 reads CATHPTGRDGYTF. CDR3 bases: TGTGCCACCCACCCGACCGGGAGAGATGGCTACACCTTC.

This clonotype was observed at least ten times. This chain links TRBV9 with TRBJ2-2; TRBD2 might be the D (5 bases). Trimming cost V 2 bases and J 7 bases, with 15 bases left between them. The CDR3 runs to 15 residues. The germline gives CDR1 SGDLS, CDR2 YYNGEE. The CDR3 here is CASSVGGLGNGELFF. The CDR3 DNA reads TGTGCCAGCAGCGTTGGCGGGCTTGGAAACGGGGAGCTGTTTTTT.

As for this clonotype: This may be a read error: a much more frequent sequence differs by one nucleotide. V and J are TRBV5-1 and TRBJ2-1; 11 nucleotides match TRBD2. The CDR3 has 16 residues. Germline loops: CDR1 SGHRS, CDR2 YFSETQ. DNA for the CDR3: TGCGCCAGCAGCTTGTGGGGGACTAGCGGATACAATGAGCAGCTCTTC. Translated: CASSLWGTSGYNEQLF.

This clonotype was seen repeatedly, ten times or more. J is TRBJ2-5 and V is TRBV11-2; D uncertain. Trimming stripped 1 base from V and 4 bases from J, with 7 bases between. Germline CDR1 reads SGHAT; CDR2 reads FQNNGV. The CDR3 runs to 13 residues. As DNA, the CDR3 is TGTGCCAGCAGCTTAGGGGAACGAGAGACCCAGTACTTC. Residues: CASSLGERETQYF.

This chain joins TRBV30 and TRBJ2-2, with 12 bases that match TRBD2. The CDR3 contains 18 residues. Germline assignment: CDR1 GTSNPN and CDR2 SVGIG (reference sequence). The junction had 6 bases not matched to a gene; V was cut back by 0 bases and J by 1 base. CDR3 protein: CAWSVRRLAGVNTGELFF. CDR3 nucleotides: TGTGCCTGGAGTGTGAGGAGACTAGCGGGAGTGAACACCGGGGAGCTGTTTTTT.

This clonotype occurred a few times. One end of the junction fails to match germline, which may point to a read error. The chain employs TRBV7-7 and TRBJ2-3; TRBD2 matches at 11 bases. Germline-derived CDR1 and CDR2 are SSHAT and FNYEAQ (reference sequence). This CDR3 spans 16 amino acids. The CDR3 is CASSTGLAGSTDTQYF. The DNA of the CDR3 is TGTGCTAGCAGTACCGGACTAGCGGGCAGCACAGATACGCAGTATTTT.

This clonotype was observed many times. The chain employs TRBV20-1 and TRBJ2-5; D possibly corresponds to TRBD2 (5 bases). The CDR3 is 16 amino acids. CDR1 and CDR2 (germline): DFQATT, SNEGSKA (reference sequence). Written as DNA, the CDR3 is TGCAGCCCCATCGGGGTCCGCCGCTTATTCCAAGAGACCCAGTACTTC. This codes for CSPIGVRRLFQETQYF.

In this sample, this clonotype turned up many times. The chain has TRBV13 and TRBJ2-7; D gene unclear. There are 14 residues in the CDR3. Germline values: CDR1 PRHDT, CDR2 FYEKMQ (reference sequence). The V and J ends lost 4 bases and 4 bases respectively, with 14 bases between them. CDR3 bases: TGTGCCAGCAGCTACCGGCAGGCCGCGTACGAGCAGTACTTC. Its protein is CASSYRQAAYEQYF.

Many counts were recorded for this clonotype. The V and J genes are TRBV30 and TRBJ1-1, with D unresolved. V was clipped by 2 bases and J by 1 base, with 11 bases between them. Germline values: CDR1 GTSNPN, CDR2 SVGIG (reference sequence). CDR3 size: 14 residues. The CDR3 is CAWSWDSSNTEAFF. The CDR3 bases are TGTGCCTGGAGTTGGGATTCATCGAACACTGAAGCTTTCTTT.

The chain is built from TRBV27 and TRBJ1-1; D remains ambiguous. Germline-derived CDR1 and CDR2 are MNHEY and SMNVEV (reference sequence). The CDR3 runs to 16 residues. Trimming cost V 7 bases and J 0 bases, with 18 bases left between them. The CDR3 nucleotides are TGTGCCAGCAAGTCAGTAGGTGAGTGGCTGAACACTGAAGCTTTCTTT. Encoded protein: CASKSVGEWLNTEAFF.

This clonotype was observed at least ten times. The gene calls are TRBV29-1 and TRBJ2-7; tentative D call: TRBD1 (5 bases). Germline-derived CDR1 and CDR2 are SQVTM and ANQGSEA. Trimming shortened V by 5 bases and J by 8 bases, and 22 bases separated the two germline ends. CDR3 length equals 14 residues. CDR3 region: CSVRLTEPPNQQYF. The DNA for the CDR3 is TGCAGCGTTAGATTGACAGAACCCCCAAACCAGCAGTACTTC.

On this clonotype: Possible read error: a much larger clone is one base away. The chain uses TRBV12-3 or TRBV12-4 and TRBJ2-1, with D uncertain. CDR3 length: 13 amino acids. In DNA, the CDR3 is TGTGCCAGCAGTTTAGACACCCACAATGAGCAGTCCTTC. Residues: CASSLDTHNEQSF.

This clonotype was detected many times. This chain uses TRBV7-8 with TRBJ2-7; D is ambiguous. This CDR3 is 13 amino acids long. The germline gives CDR1 SGHVS, CDR2 FQNEAQ. Trimming shortened V by 1 base and J by 3 bases, and 7 bases separated the two germline ends. CDR3 sequence reads: CASSLDTLYEQYF. The CDR3 nucleotides read TGTGCCAGCAGCTTAGACACACTCTACGAGCAGTACTTC.

This clonotype occurred many times. V gene TRBV20-1 combines with J gene TRBJ2-1, with 12 bases aligning to TRBD2. Germline CDR1 DFQATT, CDR2 SNEGSKA (reference sequence). The CDR3 contains 14 residues. With 5 bases clipped from V and 5 bases from J, the junction kept 4 bases outside the gene matches. The CDR3 bases are TGCAGTGCTCCGACTAGCGGGAGCCACAATGAGCAGTTCTTC. Translating it yields CSAPTSGSHNEQFF.

This chain joins TRBV6-2 or TRBV6-3 and TRBJ1-5; D remains unclear. The V gene's germline CDR1 is MNHEY and CDR2 SVGEGT. The CDR3 is 12 amino acids. Deletions cut 7 bases from V and 5 bases from J, with 9 bases between. The CDR3 sequence: CASMGWYQPQHF. The CDR3 region has the DNA TGTGCCAGCATGGGTTGGTATCAGCCCCAGCATTTT.

The chain joins TRBV14 to TRBJ2-5; TRBD1 matches 8 bases. The J segment lost 7 bases and the V segment lost 2 bases, leaving 12 bases of the junction unmatched. CDR3 length equals 16 residues. From germline, CDR1 is SGHDN and CDR2 FVKESK. The CDR3 sequence: CASSQSTGVRGGTQYF. In DNA, the CDR3 is TGTGCCAGCAGCCAATCGACAGGGGTTAGAGGTGGGACCCAGTACTTC.

This clonotype was counted many times. V and J are TRBV6-2 or TRBV6-3 and TRBJ2-7, with D uncertain. The V gene lost 2 bases and the J gene lost 3 bases, with 5 bases spanning the gap. The V gene's germline CDR1 is MNHEY and CDR2 SVGEGT. The CDR3 has 12 residues. The CDR3, as DNA: TGTGCCAGCAGTTACGCGGTCTACGAGCAGTACTTC. Amino acids: CASSYAVYEQYF.

This clonotype appeared many times. The chain has TRBV11-2 and TRBJ2-3; 11 nucleotides agree with TRBD2. The CDR3 sequence is 17 residues long. The junction had 5 bases not matched to a gene; V was cut back by 1 base and J by 2 bases. CDR1 SGHAT and CDR2 FQNNGV come from the germline V gene. The CDR3 sequence: CASSLVLAGGVTDTQYF. The DNA of the CDR3 is TGTGCCAGCAGCTTAGTTTTAGCGGGAGGGGTCACAGATACGCAGTATTTT.

Notes on this clonotype: It may be a read error: a sequence one base away is much more abundant. This sequence joins TRBV27 and TRBJ1-2; D gene uncertain. The CDR3 consists of 13 residues. CDR1 is MNHEY, CDR2 SMNVEV, per germline (reference sequence). Trimming pared 4 bases from V and 5 bases from J, leaving 11 bases between. The CDR3 reads CASSSTTRYGYTF. Here the CDR3 DNA reads TGTGCCAGCAGTTCAACTACGCGGTATGGCTACACCTTC.